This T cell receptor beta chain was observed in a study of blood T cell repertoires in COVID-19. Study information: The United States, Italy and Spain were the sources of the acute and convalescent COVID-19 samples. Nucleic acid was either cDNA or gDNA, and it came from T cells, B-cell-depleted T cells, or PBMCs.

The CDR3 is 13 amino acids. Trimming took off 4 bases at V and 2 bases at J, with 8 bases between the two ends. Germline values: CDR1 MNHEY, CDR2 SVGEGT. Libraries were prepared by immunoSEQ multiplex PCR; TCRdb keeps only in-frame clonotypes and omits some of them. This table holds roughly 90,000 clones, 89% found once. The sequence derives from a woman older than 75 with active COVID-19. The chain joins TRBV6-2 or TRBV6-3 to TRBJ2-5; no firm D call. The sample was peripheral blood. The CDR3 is CASSFLQQETQYF. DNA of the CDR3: TGTGCCAGCAGTTTCCTACAGCAAGAGACCCAGTACTTC.